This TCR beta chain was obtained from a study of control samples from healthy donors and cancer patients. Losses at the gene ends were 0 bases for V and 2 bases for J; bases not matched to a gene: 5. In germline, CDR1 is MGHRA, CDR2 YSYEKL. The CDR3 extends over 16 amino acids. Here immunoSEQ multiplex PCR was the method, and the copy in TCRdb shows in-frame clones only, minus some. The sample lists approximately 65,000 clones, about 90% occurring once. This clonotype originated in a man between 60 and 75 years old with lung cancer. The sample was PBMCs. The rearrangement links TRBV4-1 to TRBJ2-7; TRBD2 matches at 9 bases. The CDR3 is CASSQEEVAGAYEQYF. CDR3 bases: TGCGCCAGCAGCCAAGAAGAGGTAGCGGGGGCCTACGAGCAGTACTTC.